The rows below give T cell receptor beta chains drawn from one sample of a study of cytomegalovirus exposure and HLA in healthy donors. Assay: immunoSEQ multiplex PCR; the TCRdb copy retains only in-frame clones and omits some. The sample has roughly 190,000 clones; roughly 80% are singletons. Sample: PBMCs. Every receptor here comes from a woman younger than 30 in good health and CMV-seronegative. Both conserved end residues are part of each CDR3. The order of the fields is V gene, J gene, D gene, CDR3 length, clone size, CDR3 protein, CDR3 DNA. A D gene is named only where the DNA matches it firmly. A clone size is listed for some rows: how often the clone was seen (once, few, many), or a class if it is expanded.

TRBV7-8	TRBJ2-5	.	18	.	CASSRDGGDRAFQETQYF	TGTGCCAGCAGCCGCGACGGGGGGGACAGGGCCTTTCAAGAGACCCAGTACTTC
TRBV18	TRBJ2-5	.	14	.	CASSLSQGGETQYF	TGTGCCAGCTCACTATCACAGGGTGGAGAGACCCAGTACTTC
TRBV5-6	TRBJ1-1	TRBD1	13	.	CASSLQGATEAFF	TGTGCCAGCAGCCTACAGGGGGCCACTGAAGCTTTCTTT
TRBV2	TRBJ1-2	.	14	.	CASKRDTSNYGYTF	TGTGCCAGCAAAAGGGACACTTCTAACTATGGCTACACCTTC
TRBV27	TRBJ2-5	TRBD1	15	.	CASSLGTGAGETQYF	TGTGCCAGCAGTCTTGGGACAGGGGCTGGGGAGACCCAGTACTTC
TRBV11-2	TRBJ1-1	TRBD1	14	.	CASSLGQGGTEAFF	TGTGCCAGCAGCTTAGGGCAGGGGGGAACTGAAGCTTTCTTT
TRBV19	TRBJ1-2	.	14	.	CASSQITGFYGYTF	TGTGCCAGTAGTCAAATCACAGGATTCTATGGCTACACCTTC
TRBV6-1	TRBJ2-7	.	14	few	CASTLTARGYEQYF	TGTGCCAGCACCTTAACAGCCAGGGGTTACGAGCAGTACTTC
TRBV29-1	TRBJ2-2	.	12	.	CSVLRNTGELFF	TGCAGCGTTTTGAGGAACACCGGGGAGCTGTTTTTT
TRBV19	TRBJ1-5	.	11	.	CASRRAYYQHF	TGTGCCAGTAGGCGGGCCTATTATCAGCATTTT
TRBV7-2	TRBJ2-1	TRBD2	16	.	CASSLGGTSGINEQFF	TGTGCCAGCAGCTTAGGTGGGACTAGCGGGATAAATGAGCAGTTCTTC
TRBV2	TRBJ2-3	TRBD2	15	once	CANKPTSGGTDTQYF	TGTGCCAATAAACCGACTAGCGGGGGCACAGATACGCAGTATTTT
TRBV27	TRBJ2-2	TRBD2	15	.	CASISLAGVSGELFF	TGTGCCAGCATTTCCCTAGCGGGAGTTTCCGGGGAGCTGTTTTTT
TRBV7-9	TRBJ1-1	.	17	.	CASSLGQGYGGNTEAFF	TGTGCCAGCAGCTTAGGGCAGGGGTACGGTGGGAACACTGAAGCTTTCTTT
TRBV7-2	TRBJ2-3	.	15	.	CASSLVALARDTQYF	TGTGCCAGCAGCTTAGTCGCCCTAGCGAGGGATACGCAGTATTTT
TRBV5-1	TRBJ2-1	TRBD2	16	.	CASSLDAGVRGGEQFF	TGCGCCAGCAGCTTGGATGCGGGAGTAAGGGGTGGAGAGCAGTTCTTC
TRBV9	TRBJ2-5	TRBD2	14	.	CASSGGGFQETQYF	TGTGCCAGCAGCGGGGGGGGGTTCCAAGAGACCCAGTACTTC
TRBV5-4	TRBJ1-4	.	14	.	CASSAPERNEKLFF	TGTGCCAGCAGCGCCCCGGAGAGAAATGAAAAACTGTTTTTT
TRBV5-1	TRBJ1-1	TRBD1	15	.	CASSSLGQGETEAFF	TGCGCCAGCAGCTCGCTAGGACAGGGAGAAACTGAAGCTTTCTTT
TRBV27	TRBJ2-7	TRBD2	21	.	CASSLLPTGGLAGVFHHEQYF	TGTGCCAGCAGTTTGCTCCCGACGGGGGGATTAGCGGGAGTCTTCCACCACGAGCAGTACTTC
TRBV7-2	TRBJ2-3	.	14	.	CASSFQGRTDTQYF	TGTGCCAGCAGCTTTCAGGGGCGCACAGATACGCAGTATTTT
TRBV6-6	TRBJ2-3	.	14	.	CASHSGNFADTQYF	TGTGCCAGCCATTCCGGGAATTTTGCAGATACGCAGTATTTT
TRBV12-5	TRBJ1-2	.	13	.	CASGPQGSYGYTF	TGTGCTAGTGGCCCTCAGGGGTCATACGGCTACACCTTC
TRBV6-6	TRBJ2-2	.	13	.	CASSPTVTGELFF	TGTGCCAGCAGTCCTACGGTCACCGGGGAGCTGTTTTTT
TRBV5-1	TRBJ1-2	.	11	.	CASGGADGYTF	TGCGCCAGCGGGGGGGCAGATGGCTACACCTTC
TRBV2	TRBJ1-5	TRBD1	18	.	CASSEGRGKGARNQPQHF	TGTGCCAGCAGTGAAGGAAGGGGAAAGGGGGCGCGCAATCAGCCCCAGCATTTT
TRBV27	TRBJ2-5	TRBD2	15	.	CASSYRLAEQETQYF	TGTGCCAGCAGTTACCGACTAGCGGAACAAGAGACCCAGTACTTC
TRBV7-8	TRBJ1-6	.	14	.	CASSDNRVSSPLHF	TGTGCCAGCAGCGACAACAGGGTTAGCTCACCCCTCCACTTT
TRBV7-6	TRBJ1-1	TRBD1	14	.	CASRAGEGATEAFF	TGTGCCAGCAGAGCCGGAGAGGGGGCCACTGAAGCTTTCTTT
TRBV9	TRBJ2-1	.	13	once	CASSDGSSDEQFF	TGTGCCAGCAGCGACGGGTCCTCGGATGAGCAGTTCTTC
TRBV7-3	TRBJ2-5	.	13	.	CASSLGAWETQYF	TGTGCCAGCAGCTTAGGGGCTTGGGAGACCCAGTACTTC
TRBV19	TRBJ2-7	.	13	.	CASSIGRGFEQYF	TGTGCCAGTAGTATAGGGCGGGGCTTCGAGCAGTACTTC
TRBV19	TRBJ2-2	.	14	.	CASSPTVRTGELFF	TGTGCCAGTAGTCCCACCGTCCGGACCGGGGAGCTGTTTTTT
TRBV5-6	TRBJ1-5	.	18	.	CASSKRTASLYSNQPQHF	TGTGCCAGCAGCAAACGGACAGCCAGCCTCTATAGCAATCAGCCCCAGCATTTT
TRBV6-1	TRBJ2-1	.	14	once	CASSEFGGRNEQFF	TGTGCCAGCAGTGAATTCGGAGGGCGCAATGAGCAGTTCTTC
TRBV19	TRBJ1-2	TRBD1	15	.	CASSKAEGQNYGYTF	TGTGCCAGTAGTAAGGCCGAGGGACAGAACTATGGCTACACCTTC
TRBV30	TRBJ2-5	.	13	.	CAWSYQGWETQYF	TGTGCCTGGAGTTATCAGGGTTGGGAGACCCAGTACTTC
TRBV28	TRBJ1-5	.	15	.	CASSLSGTGNQPQHF	TGTGCCAGCAGTTTGTCGGGTACCGGCAATCAGCCCCAGCATTTT